Presented here are 29 T cell receptor beta chains from one specimen sequenced in a study of shared clonotypes between healthy human individuals. Profiling relied on immunoSEQ multiplex PCR, and the TCRdb table lists in-frame clones only, not all of them. The profile shows roughly 2,000,000 clones, 80% to 95% of them singletons. The naive CD8 fraction comprised CD45RO-negative cells positively selected for CCR7 and excluded terminally differentiated effector memory CD45RA+ cells. The sample comprised naive CD8+ T cells from PBMCs. These receptors all stem from a man in his late teens or twenties in good health. Some clones in this sample may be carry-over from other donors' samples.

This chain links TRBV2 with TRBJ2-7; a weak D match, TRBD2 (6 bases). V was pared by 4 bases and J by 0 bases, with 7 bases between. There are 13 residues in the CDR3. The germline CDR1 and CDR2 sequences are SNHLY and FYNNEI. CDR3 coding DNA: TGTGCCAGCAGTGTGGGGGGCTCCTACGAGCAGTACTTC. Its protein is CASSVGGSYEQYF.

CDR3 DNA: TGTGCCAGCAGCCCACCTTTGGGGGCGAGCGACGGGGAGCTGTTTTTT. It yields the protein CASSPPLGASDGELFF. V usage is TRBV7-9 and J usage is TRBJ2-2; D may be TRBD1 (6 bases). The CDR3 is 16 residues long. Trimming took off 5 bases at V and 7 bases at J, with 20 bases between the two ends. Germline V gene data show CDR1 as SEHNR and CDR2 as FQNEAQ (reference sequence).

The chain couples TRBV7-8 to TRBJ2-7; 12 nucleotides align to TRBD2. The CDR3 runs 18 residues. The germline gives CDR1 SGHVS, CDR2 FQNEAQ. Trimming at V came to 1 base and at J to 2 bases, leaving 9 bases not matched to a gene. CDR3 loop: CASSLGLAGGPKAYEQYF. In nucleotides, the CDR3 is TGTGCCAGCAGCTTAGGCCTAGCGGGAGGGCCGAAGGCCTACGAGCAGTACTTC.

The V gene is TRBV6-5, the J gene TRBJ2-1, with 11 bases lining up with TRBD2. The germline V gene has CDR1 MNHEY and CDR2 SVGAGI. The CDR3 sequence is 16 residues long. V lost 0 bases to trimming and J lost 6 bases; unmatched junction nucleotides: 4. Here the CDR3 reads CASSYSTGTSGNEQFF. The CDR3 bases are TGTGCCAGCAGTTACTCCACCGGGACTAGCGGCAATGAGCAGTTCTTC.

The chain has TRBV19 and TRBJ1-1; D might be TRBD1 (5 bases). Germline values: CDR1 LNHDA, CDR2 SQIVND (reference sequence). The V and J ends lost 6 bases and 3 bases respectively, with 14 bases between them. CDR3 length: 14 residues. The CDR3 is CASRLGWGDTEAFF. The CDR3 region has the DNA TGTGCCAGTAGACTCGGCTGGGGGGACACTGAAGCTTTCTTT.

This chain joins TRBV4-1 and TRBJ2-7; the D is unclear. The germline V gene has CDR1 MGHRA and CDR2 YSYEKL. CDR3 size: 15 residues. V lost 0 bases and J lost 0, with 9 bases in between. Here the CDR3 DNA reads TGCGCCAGCAGCCAAGATCGGGCCTACTCCTACGAGCAGTACTTC. Its protein product is CASSQDRAYSYEQYF.

This chain links TRBV7-9 with TRBJ2-7; TRBD2 matches 7 bases. The V and J ends lost 5 bases and 2 bases, in that order; junction bases with no gene match: 12. Per the germline V gene, CDR1 is SEHNR and CDR2 is FQNEAQ (reference sequence). This CDR3 has 16 residues. This CDR3 is CASSPREGSWAYEQYF. DNA for the CDR3: TGTGCCAGCAGCCCCAGGGAGGGATCTTGGGCCTACGAGCAGTACTTC. Supplemented by reference TRBV7-9 and TRBJ2-7, the full variable domain reads DTGVSQNPRHKITKRGQNVTFRCDPISEHNRLYWYRQTLGQGPEFLTYFQNEAQLEKSRLLSDRFSAERPKGSFSTLEIQRTEQGDSAMYLCASSPREGSWAYEQYFGPGTRLTVT.

The genes are TRBV19 and TRBJ2-1; D call uncertain. Trimming shortened V by 3 bases and J by 8 bases, and 17 bases separated the two germline ends. This CDR3 region has 15 residues. Germline assignment: CDR1 LNHDA and CDR2 SQIVND (reference sequence). This CDR3 is CASSIHRWGVDEQFF. The CDR3 DNA sequence: TGTGCCAGTAGTATCCACCGTTGGGGTGTCGATGAGCAGTTCTTC.

The chain uses TRBV9 and TRBJ2-3; D is perhaps TRBD1 (7 bases). Deletions cut 3 bases from V and 1 base from J, with 15 bases between. From germline, CDR1 is SGDLS and CDR2 YYNGEE. CDR3 length: 16 residues. CDR3 sequence: CASSGQTGEGTDTQYF. The CDR3 DNA sequence: TGTGCCAGCAGCGGACAAACAGGGGAGGGCACAGATACGCAGTATTTT.

The chain joins TRBV14 to TRBJ1-2; D not certain. The CDR3 is 14 residues long. The V gene lost 0 bases and the J gene lost 7 bases, with 12 bases spanning the gap. Germline loops: CDR1 SGHDN, CDR2 FVKESK. CDR3 nucleotides: TGTGCCAGCAGCCAAGATTTTCCCGAGGGTGGCTACACCTTC. Encoded protein: CASSQDFPEGGYTF.

This clone was found once. This chain uses TRBV28 with TRBJ2-2, with 8 bases matching TRBD2. CDR1 and CDR2 from the germline V gene are MDHEN and SYDVKM. The CDR3 spans 16 residues. Germline trimming cut 7 bases from V and 5 bases from J; bases unmatched to any gene: 12. CDR3 region: CASNTRRAGVTGELFF. The CDR3 DNA reads TGTGCCAGCAATACACGAAGAGCGGGAGTTACCGGGGAGCTGTTTTTT.

The genes are TRBV9 and TRBJ1-1; a possible D gene is TRBD1 (6 bases). CDR3 size: 16 residues. V gave up 0 bases and J gave up 3 bases, with 15 bases separating them. Germline V lookup: CDR1 SGDLS, CDR2 YYNGEE. The CDR3 DNA reads as TGTGCCAGCAGCGTAGATTGGGGGCTCGGCGACACTGAAGCTTTCTTT. It codes for CASSVDWGLGDTEAFF.

The chain has TRBV27 and TRBJ2-7; D uncertain. The CDR3 sequence is 14 residues long. Germline assignment: CDR1 MNHEY and CDR2 SMNVEV (reference sequence). The V gene lost 4 bases and the J gene lost 5 bases, with 15 bases spanning the gap. In nucleotides, the CDR3 is TGTGCCAGCAGTTCTAGGGTCATTAAAGACGAGCAGTACTTC. Protein sequence: CASSSRVIKDEQYF.

The chain has TRBV4-1 and TRBJ1-1; D gene unclear. The CDR3 length is 15 residues. The germline CDR1 and CDR2 sequences are MGHRA and YSYEKL. V was trimmed by 4 bases and J by 5 bases, leaving 17 bases between them. The CDR3 region has the DNA TGCGCCAGCAGCCCAAGATTAGGCTTAGCGACTGAAGCTTTCTTT. Protein: CASSPRLGLATEAFF.

J is TRBJ2-5 and V is TRBV29-1; 8 nucleotides line up with TRBD1. Judging by the DNA end, TRBJ2-7 fits better; the J call may be wrong. CDR1 SQVTM and CDR2 ANQGSEA come from the germline V gene. CDR3 size: 14 residues. The CDR3 DNA sequence: TGCAGCGTTGGCAGGGGGCGACCAACCTACGAGCAGTACTTC. This translates into CSVGRGRPTYEQYF.

V usage is TRBV28 and J usage is TRBJ2-1; weak D call: TRBD1 (6 bases). V gave up 5 bases and J gave up 7 bases, with 12 bases separating them. CDR1 and CDR2 (germline): MDHEN, SYDVKM. CDR3 size: 13 residues. The DNA for the CDR3 is TGTGCCAGCAGTATCGTAACAGGGAATGAGCAGTTCTTC. Translated: CASSIVTGNEQFF.

The chain combines TRBV27 with TRBJ1-2, with a weak D call TRBD1 (6 bases). Germline V lookup: CDR1 MNHEY, CDR2 SMNVEV (reference sequence). The CDR3 covers 13 residues. V was trimmed by 2 bases and J by 8 bases, leaving 12 bases between them. CDR3 nucleotides: TGTGCCAGCAGTTTAGGGGGGCCAGCGGGCTACACCTTC. This codes for CASSLGGPAGYTF.

This sequence joins TRBV28 and TRBJ2-3; possible D gene TRBD2, 6 bases. V lost 0 bases and J lost 6, with 13 bases in between. This CDR3 spans 15 amino acids. Germline V lookup: CDR1 MDHEN, CDR2 SYDVKM. This chain's CDR3 is CASSLWTGSGDTQYF. The DNA of the CDR3 is TGTGCCAGCAGTTTATGGACCGGGAGTGGTGATACGCAGTATTTT.

This clone appeared a single time. The gene calls are TRBV28 and TRBJ1-2, with 8 bases matching TRBD1. The junction had 4 bases not matched to a gene; V was cut back by 6 bases and J by 4 bases. The CDR3 consists of 13 residues. Germline V CDR1 and CDR2: MDHEN, SYDVKM. The CDR3 is CASSDRGLYGYTF. The CDR3 DNA reads TGTGCCAGCAGCGACAGGGGACTCTATGGCTACACCTTC.

This rearrangement joins TRBV29-1 to TRBJ1-2; D perhaps matches TRBD1 (5 bases). This CDR3 has 15 residues. The germline V and J ends were trimmed by 0 bases and 5 bases, with 16 bases remaining between them. In germline, CDR1 is SQVTM, CDR2 ANQGSEA. CDR3 sequence reads: CSVEEVGDRLYGYTF. The DNA of the CDR3 is TGCAGCGTTGAAGAGGTTGGGGACCGTTTGTATGGCTACACCTTC.

This clone has a handful of counts. The genes are TRBV19 and TRBJ1-1; D not resolved. The germline V and J ends were trimmed by 6 bases and 2 bases, with 13 bases remaining between them. CDR3 size: 14 residues. Looked up from germline, CDR1 is LNHDA and CDR2 is SQIVND (reference sequence). DNA of the CDR3: TGTGCCAGTAGGATTACGGCCACTAACACTGAAGCTTTCTTT. Protein: CASRITATNTEAFF.

The chain carries TRBV7-9 and TRBJ2-2; 10 nucleotides agree with TRBD1. The V gene's germline CDR1 is SEHNR and CDR2 FQNEAQ (reference sequence). J was trimmed by 4 bases and V by 5 bases; bases with no gene match: 4. The CDR3 extends over 15 amino acids. The CDR3, as DNA: TGTGCCAGCAGCACCGGGACAGGGGCCACCGGGGAGCTGTTTTTT. Amino acid sequence: CASSTGTGATGELFF.

The chain joins TRBV7-9 to TRBJ2-2; D possibly corresponds to TRBD2 (6 bases). Germline V gene lookup returns CDR1 SEHNR and CDR2 FQNEAQ (reference sequence). Trimming pared 8 bases from V and 2 bases from J, leaving 15 bases between. The length of the CDR3 is 15 residues. The CDR3 DNA follows: TGTGCCAGCGGATCTCTGGGACTTAACACCGGGGAGCTGTTTTTT. Protein: CASGSLGLNTGELFF.

The chain links TRBV7-9 to TRBJ1-1; D is ambiguous. The CDR3 extends over 15 amino acids. Trimming removed 3 bases from V and 3 bases from J, with 14 bases in between. Germline V gene data show CDR1 as SEHNR and CDR2 as FQNEAQ (reference sequence). CDR3 nucleotide sequence: TGTGCCAGCAGCTTGTTAGTTGGCAGATACACTGAAGCTTTCTTT. It is translated as CASSLLVGRYTEAFF.

The CDR3 spells CASSLPAGLAGSDEQYF. For the CDR3, the DNA is TGCGCCAGCAGCCTCCCAGCGGGACTAGCGGGCAGCGACGAGCAGTACTTC. J is TRBJ2-7 and V is TRBV5-1; TRBD2 matches at 12 bases. CDR3 length: 17 residues. Per the germline V gene, CDR1 is SGHRS and CDR2 is YFSETQ. Trimming took 4 bases from V and 5 from J; bases not matched to a gene: 13.

The chain is built from TRBV5-1 and TRBJ1-2; 8 bases align to TRBD1. V lost 4 bases to trimming and J lost 5 bases; unmatched junction nucleotides: 10. CDR3 length: 15 residues. Germline CDR1 SGHRS, CDR2 YFSETQ. The CDR3 region is CASSPLLTGAYGYTF. DNA for the CDR3: TGCGCCAGCAGCCCCTTACTGACAGGGGCTTATGGCTACACCTTC.

The CDR3 DNA reads as TGTGCCAGCAGCACCATCTCAAATCGGGACTCAAAGCGGCAGTACTTC. Translating gives CASSTISNRDSKRQYF. V and J are TRBV11-2 and TRBJ2-7, with D possibly TRBD2 on 6 matching bases. Germline V gene data show CDR1 as SGHAT and CDR2 as FQNNGV. Trimming took off 5 bases at V and 9 bases at J, with 26 bases between the two ends. The CDR3 is made up of 16 amino acids.

V usage is TRBV9 and J usage is TRBJ2-3; possible D gene TRBD2, 6 bases. Germline CDR1 SGDLS, CDR2 YYNGEE. V lost 6 bases, J lost 5 bases, and 16 bases lay in between. This CDR3 is 14 amino acids long. The CDR3: CASNRESTLDTQYF. The CDR3 DNA sequence: TGTGCCAGCAACCGGGAGTCTACTTTAGATACGCAGTATTTT.

The chain joins TRBV6-6 to TRBJ2-7, with D uncertain. There are 13 residues in the CDR3. The germline gives CDR1 MNHNY, CDR2 SVGAGI (reference sequence). With 6 bases removed from V and 2 bases from J, the gap between germline ends came to 11 bases. The CDR3 bases are TGTGCCAGCAGGGGTGGGCCGACCTACGAGCAGTACTTC. This gives the protein CASRGGPTYEQYF.